Listed below are T cell receptor beta chains from one sample, sequenced in a study of CD8+CD57+ T cells in acquired aplastic anemia. Each CDR3 protein is one row after TCRdb ran MiXCR on the reads. The sample shows about 190,000 distinct CDR3 sequences, roughly half of them seen only once. What was sequenced was sorted CD4+, CD8+, or CD8+CD57+ T cells (not recorded which) from PBMCs. The receptors were sampled from a human donor in good health, serving as a control. Each CDR3 is given with its conserved first and last residue. D genes are given only for firm matches. For some rows the clone size is stated as once, few or many, or as a class when expanded; others skip it.

clone size	D gene	V gene	J gene	CDR3 DNA	CDR3 protein
many	TRBD2	TRBV19	TRBJ2-1	TGTGCCAGTAAGGGACTAGCGGGGGGGTTGAGCTCCTACAATGAGCAGTTCTTC	CASKGLAGGLSSYNEQFF
NA	NA	TRBV20-1	TRBJ1-2	TGCAGTGCTATCAGACAGGTAGACTATGGCTACACCTTC	CSAIRQVDYGYTF
once	NA	TRBV25-1	TRBJ1-2	TGTGCCAGCAGTGAACTGCGATATGGCTGCACTTTC	CASSELRYGCTF
many	NA	TRBV5-6	TRBJ1-2	TGTGCCAGCAGCTTGGAGGCGGTGCGCTACACCTTC	CASSLEAVRYTF
NA	TRBD1	TRBV9	TRBJ1-1	TGTGCCAGCAGCGTAGTTACAGGGGAGGCGAACACTGAAGCTTTCTTT	CASSVVTGEANTEAFF
few	NA	TRBV19	TRBJ1-1	TGTGCCAGTAGTGCTCAGGGGCCTGGGGGCACTGAAGCTTTCTTT	CASSAQGPGGTEAFF
NA	TRBD1	TRBV10-3	TRBJ1-1	TGTGCCAGCAGTTACTCGTTCCTTCCGGGACAGGGCGGCACTGAAGCTTTCTTT	CASSYSFLPGQGGTEAFF
many	NA	TRBV6-1	TRBJ2-5	TGTGCCAGCAGTGACAACACAGGGACTTGGGAGACCCAGTACTTC	CASSDNTGTWETQYF
NA	TRBD1	TRBV7-2	TRBJ1-4	TGTGCCAGCAGCTTTAGTACTTCCGGGACAGGAAAAGAAAAACTGTTTTTT	CASSFSTSGTGKEKLFF
NA	TRBD1	TRBV24-1	TRBJ1-2	TGTGCCACCAGTGACCGGACAGGGGGCTATGGCTACACCTTC	CATSDRTGGYGYTF
many	NA	TRBV15	TRBJ2-1	TGTGCCACCAGCATGAACAGGGTAGGACAGTTCTTC	CATSMNRVGQFF
many	NA	TRBV20-1	TRBJ1-1	TGCAGTGCCGCAACGGTCCTGAACACTGAAGCTTTCTTT	CSAATVLNTEAFF
few	TRBD1	TRBV6-2/TRBV6-3	TRBJ2-5	TGTGCCAGCAGTTACACCTGGACAGGGCTTCAGGAGACCCAGTACTTC	CASSYTWTGLQETQYF
NA	NA	TRBV2	TRBJ2-7	TGTGCCAGCAAACTACAGGAATCACCCAACTACGAGCAGTACTTC	CASKLQESPNYEQYF
many	NA	TRBV14	TRBJ1-1	TGTGCCAGCAGCCACGCTCACCGGTTGAACACTGAAGCTTTCTTT	CASSHAHRLNTEAFF
NA	TRBD1	TRBV10-2	TRBJ1-6	TGCGCCAGCAACGCCGGGACAGGGGGCAATTCACCCCTCCACTTT	CASNAGTGGNSPLHF
few	TRBD1	TRBV15	TRBJ2-7	TGTGCCACCAGCAGAGACAGGACAGGGACTTACGAGCAGTACTTC	CATSRDRTGTYEQYF
NA	NA	TRBV12-3/TRBV12-4	TRBJ1-6	TGTGCCAGCCGAAGGACGGGCGGATATAATTCACCCCTCCACTTT	CASRRTGGYNSPLHF
NA	NA	TRBV7-8	TRBJ2-7	TGTGCCAGCAGCCAAGATGGACACCAAACCTACGAGCAGTACTTC	CASSQDGHQTYEQYF
NA	NA	TRBV2	TRBJ1-6	TGTGCCAGCAGTGATACTAGGGAAGTTAATTCACCCCTCCACTTT	CASSDTREVNSPLHF
NA	NA	TRBV7-2	TRBJ1-5	TGTGCCACCAGTATAGACAGCTTCAATCAGCCCCAGCATTTT	CATSIDSFNQPQHF
NA	TRBD1	TRBV20-1	TRBJ1-1	TGCAGTGCCAGTGGGGACAGGGGGTACACTGAAGCTTTCTTT	CSASGDRGYTEAFF
many	TRBD2	TRBV4-3	TRBJ2-2	TGCGCCAGCAGCCAAGCCATAGCGGGGACGAACACCGGGGAGCTGTTTTTT	CASSQAIAGTNTGELFF
few	NA	TRBV25-1	TRBJ1-2	TGTGCCAGCAGTGAATATACGGGTTACTATGGCTACACCTTC	CASSEYTGYYGYTF
few	NA	TRBV19	TRBJ2-7	TGTGCCAGTAGTATGCGCAGGCCCTCTCTCAGATCCTACGAGCAGTACTTC	CASSMRRPSLRSYEQYF
NA	NA	TRBV25-1	TRBJ2-3	TGTGCCAGCAGTGAATATCGGCGCCCGGGGGGCGCTGGTGCAGATACGCAGTATTTT	CASSEYRRPGGAGADTQYF
NA	TRBD1	TRBV11-1	TRBJ1-6	TGTGCCAGCAGCTTAGAGGGGGACAGCTCACCCCTCCACTTT	CASSLEGDSSPLHF
many	NA	TRBV19	TRBJ1-5	TGTGCCAGTAGTATAGGATTAACCGGGCCCCTTAAGGGGCAGCCCCAGCATTTT	CASSIGLTGPLKGQPQHF
NA	TRBD2	TRBV7-7	TRBJ2-3	TGTGCTAGCAGCTTAGTCCCAGCGGGGACCACTCGCGGCACAGATACGCAGTATTTT	CASSLVPAGTTRGTDTQYF
NA	NA	TRBV7-2	TRBJ2-1	TGTGCCAGCAGCTCCGTTGGCGGCGAGCAGTTCTTC	CASSSVGGEQFF
NA	TRBD1	TRBV5-6	TRBJ1-2	TGTGCCAGCAGGACAGGGGCCCACTATGGCTACACCTTC	CASRTGAHYGYTF
NA	NA	TRBV30	TRBJ1-4	TGTGACTGGAGTTCAGACGTGTGCTCTTCCGATCTGTTTTTT	CDWSSDVCSSDLFF